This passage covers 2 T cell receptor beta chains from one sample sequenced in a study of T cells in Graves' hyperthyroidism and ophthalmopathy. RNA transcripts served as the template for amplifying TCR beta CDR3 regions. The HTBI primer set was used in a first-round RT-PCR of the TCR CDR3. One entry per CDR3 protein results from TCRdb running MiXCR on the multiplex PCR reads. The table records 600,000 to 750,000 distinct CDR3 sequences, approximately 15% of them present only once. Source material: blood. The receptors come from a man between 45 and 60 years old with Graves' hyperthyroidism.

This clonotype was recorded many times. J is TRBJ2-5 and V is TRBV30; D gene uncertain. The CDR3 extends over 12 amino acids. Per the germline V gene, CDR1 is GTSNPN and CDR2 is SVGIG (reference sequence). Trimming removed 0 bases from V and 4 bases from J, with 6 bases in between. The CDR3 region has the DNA TGTGCCTGGAGTGTGAGCGCAGAGACCCAGTACTTC. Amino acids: CAWSVSAETQYF. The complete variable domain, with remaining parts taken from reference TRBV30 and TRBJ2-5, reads SQTIHQWPATLVQPVGSPLSLECTVEGTSNPNLYWYRQAAGRGLQLLFYSVGIGQISSEVPQNLSASRPQDRQFILSSKKLLLSDSGFYLCAWSVSAETQYFGPGTRLLVL.

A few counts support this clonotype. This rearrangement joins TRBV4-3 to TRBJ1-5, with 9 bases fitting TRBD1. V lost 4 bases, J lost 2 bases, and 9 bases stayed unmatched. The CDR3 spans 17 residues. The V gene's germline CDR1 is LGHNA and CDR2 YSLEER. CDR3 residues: CASSPGQGRLGNQPQHF. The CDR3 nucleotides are TGCGCCAGCAGCCCGGGACAGGGAAGATTGGGCAATCAGCCCCAGCATTTT.